Given below is one T cell receptor beta chain in context. It has no known antigen specificity. No base qualities exist here, and no much larger clone lies one base off it. According to the study, the label for this sample's treatment or condition signals: roughly 19 received Ad26.COV2.S at low or high dose, single or two shots; 5 received placebo; per-sample allocation not given. Repertoires of vaccine and placebo recipients were sequenced from samples collected on day 63 after the first injection. In Cohort 1b, about 27 adults aged 18-55 years were enrolled at a single site in Boston, USA, between 29 July and 7 August 2020. Ad26.COV2.S was a replication-incompetent adenovirus type 26 vector that expressed a prefusion-stabilized SARS-CoV-2 spike protein derived from the original Wuhan strain. Measured from the cysteine to the phenylalanine, the CDR3 is 11 residues long. The entry retains the CDR3 DNA only, 33 bases that are in frame from base 1. CDR1 and CDR2, per the germline V gene, are SGHRS and YFSETQ. Trimming takes 7 bases from V and 4 bases from J, and the germline ends sit 9 bases apart.

The sample originates from a study of Ad26.COV2.S vaccination and SARS-CoV-2 variants (dated by TCRdb to about 2021). Regarding the research as a whole: Vaccine-arm donors came from COV1001, a multicentre, randomized, double-blind, placebo-controlled phase I-IIa trial of Ad26.COV2.S in healthy adults. The TCR-sequenced set comprised approximately 32 samples: roughly 19 Ad26.COV2.S vaccine recipients, 5 placebo recipients and 8 SARS-CoV-2 convalescent individuals. TCRbeta repertoire sequencing served as the tool for gauging how specific and how broad the SARS-CoV-2-reactive T cell receptors were following Ad26.COV2.S vaccination. Participants in the trial were split at random into five groups of five each, receiving low-dose or high-dose Ad26.COV2.S once or twice, or else placebo on both occasions. Blinding of investigators to trial group allocation was maintained during experiments and outcome assessment. Ad26.COV2.S was administered intramuscularly at 5 x 10^10 or 1 x 10^11 viral particles, either as a single shot or as two shots given 56 days apart. General study outcomes and caveats: The authors noted that total T cell responses may have been underestimated by the TCR breadth and depth analyses. Ad26.COV2.S recipients had higher spike-specific TCR breadth than placebo recipients (P = 0.0014). After vaccination, substantial breadth of spike-specific CD8+ and CD4+ T cell responses was reported. The study was not powered to compare responses between vaccine doses or regimens. Vaccine and placebo recipients had comparable non-spike TCR breadth, which fits with the vaccine containing only spike.

TCRbeta CDR3 regions were sequenced with the immunoSEQ Assay. After extraction, genomic DNA underwent amplification by bias-controlled multiplex PCR, followed by high-throughput sequencing. The original methods were these. To quantify the absolute abundance of each unique TCRbeta CDR3 region, sequences were collapsed and filtered. T cell fraction was estimated by normalization of TCRbeta template counts to usable DNA, with usable DNA being measured through amplification of reference genes present in all nucleated cells. Repertoire TCRs were annotated as SARS-CoV-2-specific by exact matching of V gene, CDR3 amino acid sequence and J gene to a known reactive TCR set. The reference SARS-CoV-2 TCR set came from MIRA and was filtered for enrichment in COVID-19-positive ImmuneCODE repertoires, removing public or cross-reactive TCRs. Using the MIRA antigens, annotated TCRs were further analysed by specific ORF or by position within an ORF. Breadth was defined as annotated unique rearrangements over total unique productive rearrangements; depth was the summed frequency of those rearrangements. Group comparisons of TCR breadth used two-sided Wilcoxon rank-sum tests. TCRdb limited this immuneACCESS table to in-frame rearrangements with V and J called. A share of clones is missing; checked studies link under half to unresolved V genes, and the rest is unexplained. V and J calls and clone size are copied from that table; D and trimming were computed from the DNA. Counted in this sample were 360,000 or so clones; more than 75% of them appeared once. Roughly 3.1% of the sample goes to the ten largest clones.

The clonotype was recovered from a person aged 18-60 years who received the Ad26.COV2.S COVID-19 vaccine or a placebo. The sequence is built from TRBV5-1 and TRBJ2-7; the best D guess is TRBD2, with 5 bases matching. Sample: peripheral blood, taken in a trial of Ad26.COV2.S vaccine versus placebo. In nucleotide form, the sequence is TGCGCCAGCCTCGGGGATTACGAGCAGTACTTC. This translates into CASLGDYEQYF.